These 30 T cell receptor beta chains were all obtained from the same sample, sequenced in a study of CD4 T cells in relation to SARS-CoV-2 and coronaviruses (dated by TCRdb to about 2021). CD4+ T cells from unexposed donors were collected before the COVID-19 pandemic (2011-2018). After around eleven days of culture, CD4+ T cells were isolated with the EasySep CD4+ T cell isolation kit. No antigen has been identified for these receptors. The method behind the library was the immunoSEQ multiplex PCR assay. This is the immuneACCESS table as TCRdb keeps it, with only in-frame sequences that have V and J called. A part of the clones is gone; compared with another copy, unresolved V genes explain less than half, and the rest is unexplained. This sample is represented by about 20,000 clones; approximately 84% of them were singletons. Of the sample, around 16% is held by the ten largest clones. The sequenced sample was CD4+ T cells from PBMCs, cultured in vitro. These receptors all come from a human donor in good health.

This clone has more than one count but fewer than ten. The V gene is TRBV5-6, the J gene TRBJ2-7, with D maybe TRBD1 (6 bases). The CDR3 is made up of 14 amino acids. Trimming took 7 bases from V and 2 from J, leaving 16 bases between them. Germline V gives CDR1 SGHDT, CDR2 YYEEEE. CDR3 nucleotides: TGTGCCAGCTTGGTGTACAGGGCCCCCTACGAGCAGTACTTC. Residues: CASLVYRAPYEQYF.

The CDR3 nucleotides read TGTGCCACCAGTGACGTTAAAGGAGGGACAGATACGCAGTATTTT. This sequence encodes CATSDVKGGTDTQYF. The chain links TRBV24-1 to TRBJ2-3; the D gene is possibly TRBD2 (6 bases). CDR1 is KGHDR, CDR2 SFDVKD, per germline. CDR3 size: 15 residues. Trimming pared 4 bases from V and 3 bases from J, leaving 13 bases between.

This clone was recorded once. The CDR3, as DNA: TGTGCCAGCAGCCGCATCCGGGACCCCTCTTTCTACGAGCAGTACTTC. It specifies CASSRIRDPSFYEQYF. The V call is TRBV11-2, the J call TRBJ2-7; either TRBD1 or TRBD2 may fit D (5 bases each). This CDR3 has 16 residues. Germline lookup yields CDR1 SGHAT and CDR2 FQNNGV. V was pared by 5 bases and J by 3 bases, with 20 bases between.

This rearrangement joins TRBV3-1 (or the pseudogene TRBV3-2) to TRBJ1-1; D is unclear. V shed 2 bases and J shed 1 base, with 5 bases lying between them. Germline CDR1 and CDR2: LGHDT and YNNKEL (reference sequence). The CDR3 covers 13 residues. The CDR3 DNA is TGTGCCAGCAGCCAAACTGAGAACACTGAAGCTTTCTTT. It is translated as CASSQTENTEAFF.

The CDR3 reads CSVGTGGSGANVLTF. The CDR3 DNA reads as TGCAGCGTCGGGACAGGGGGCTCTGGGGCCAACGTCCTGACTTTC. The V call is TRBV29-1, the J call TRBJ2-6, with 11 bases matching TRBD1. CDR3 size: 15 residues. V was pared by 6 bases and J by 0 bases, with 1 base of the junction left unmatched. Per germline, CDR1 SQVTM and CDR2 ANQGSEA.

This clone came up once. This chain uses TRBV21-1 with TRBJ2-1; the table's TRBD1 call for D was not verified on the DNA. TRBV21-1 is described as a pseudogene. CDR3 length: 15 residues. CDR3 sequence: CASGPGRSSYNEQFF. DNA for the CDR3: TGTGCCAGCGGCCCAGGGCGGAGCTCCTACAATGAGCAGTTCTTC.

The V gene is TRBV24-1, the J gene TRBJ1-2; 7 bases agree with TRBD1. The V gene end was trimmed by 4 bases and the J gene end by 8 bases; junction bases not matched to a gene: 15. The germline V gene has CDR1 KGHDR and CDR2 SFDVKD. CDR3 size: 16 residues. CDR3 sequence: CATSDPKTGTESGYTF. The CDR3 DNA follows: TGTGCCACCAGTGACCCTAAAACCGGGACAGAGAGCGGCTACACCTTC.

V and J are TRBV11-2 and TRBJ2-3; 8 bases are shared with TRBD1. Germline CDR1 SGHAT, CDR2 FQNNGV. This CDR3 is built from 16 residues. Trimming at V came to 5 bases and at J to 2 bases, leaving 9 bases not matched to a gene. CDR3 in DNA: TGTGCCAGCAGCCAAACAGGGGGAATACCCACAGATACGCAGTATTTT. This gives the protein CASSQTGGIPTDTQYF.

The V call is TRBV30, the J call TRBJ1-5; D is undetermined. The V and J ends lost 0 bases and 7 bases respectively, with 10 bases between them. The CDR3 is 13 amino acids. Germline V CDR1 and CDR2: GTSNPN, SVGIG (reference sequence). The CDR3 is CAWSVRVEQPQHF. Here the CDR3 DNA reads TGTGCCTGGAGTGTAAGGGTTGAGCAGCCCCAGCATTTT.

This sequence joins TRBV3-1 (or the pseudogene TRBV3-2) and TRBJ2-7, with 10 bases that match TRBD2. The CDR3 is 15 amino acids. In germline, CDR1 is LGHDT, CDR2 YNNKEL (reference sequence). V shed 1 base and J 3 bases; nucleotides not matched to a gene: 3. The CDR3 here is CASSQGGLADYEQYF. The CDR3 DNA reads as TGTGCCAGCAGCCAAGGCGGACTAGCGGACTACGAGCAGTACTTC.

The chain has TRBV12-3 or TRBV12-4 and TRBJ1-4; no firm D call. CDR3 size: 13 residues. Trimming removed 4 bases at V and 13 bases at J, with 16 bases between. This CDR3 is CASSSHEYGRLFF. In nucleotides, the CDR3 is TGTGCCAGCAGTTCCCATGAGTATGGGCGACTGTTTTTT.

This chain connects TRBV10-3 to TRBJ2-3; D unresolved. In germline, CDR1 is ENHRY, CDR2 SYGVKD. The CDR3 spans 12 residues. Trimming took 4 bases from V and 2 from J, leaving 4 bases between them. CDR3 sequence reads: CAISVNTDTQYF. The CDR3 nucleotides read TGTGCCATCAGTGTGAACACAGATACGCAGTATTTT.

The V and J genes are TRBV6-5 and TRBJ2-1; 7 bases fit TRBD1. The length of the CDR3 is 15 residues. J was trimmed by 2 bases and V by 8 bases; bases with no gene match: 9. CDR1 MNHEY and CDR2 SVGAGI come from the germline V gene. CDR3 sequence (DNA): TGTGCCAGCGGGAAGACAGGGATAACCTACAATGAGCAGTTCTTC. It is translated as CASGKTGITYNEQFF.

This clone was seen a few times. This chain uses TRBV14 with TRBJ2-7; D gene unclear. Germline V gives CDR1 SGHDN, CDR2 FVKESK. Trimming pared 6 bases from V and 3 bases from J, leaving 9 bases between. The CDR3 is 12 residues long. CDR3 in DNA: TGTGCCAGCAGTCGCAATGGCTACGAGCAGTACTTC. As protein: CASSRNGYEQYF.

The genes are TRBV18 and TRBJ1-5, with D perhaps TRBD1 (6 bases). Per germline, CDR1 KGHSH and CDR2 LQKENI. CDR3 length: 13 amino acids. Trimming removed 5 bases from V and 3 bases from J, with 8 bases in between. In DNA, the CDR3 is TGTGCCAGCTCATCAGGGGACAATCAGCCCCAGCATTTT. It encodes CASSSGDNQPQHF.

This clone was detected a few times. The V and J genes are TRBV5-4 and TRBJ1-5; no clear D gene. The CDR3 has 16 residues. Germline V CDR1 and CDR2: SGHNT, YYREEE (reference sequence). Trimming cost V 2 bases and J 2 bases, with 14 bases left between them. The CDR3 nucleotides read TGTGCCAGCAGCTTTCCTAGGATCTGGGGCAATCAGCCCCAGCATTTT. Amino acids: CASSFPRIWGNQPQHF.

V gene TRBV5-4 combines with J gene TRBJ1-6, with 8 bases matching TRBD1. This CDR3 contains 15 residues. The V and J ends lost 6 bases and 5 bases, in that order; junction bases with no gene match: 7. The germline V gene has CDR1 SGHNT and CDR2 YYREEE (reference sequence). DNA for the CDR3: TGTGCCAGCAAGATGGACAGGGTAGATAATTCACCCCTCCACTTT. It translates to CASKMDRVDNSPLHF.

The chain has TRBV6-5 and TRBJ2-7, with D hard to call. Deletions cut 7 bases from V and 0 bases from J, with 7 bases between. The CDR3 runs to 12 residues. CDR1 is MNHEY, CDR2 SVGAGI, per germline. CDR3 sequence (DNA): TGTGCCAGCACCGTCAGCTCCTACGAGCAGTACTTC. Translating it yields CASTVSSYEQYF.

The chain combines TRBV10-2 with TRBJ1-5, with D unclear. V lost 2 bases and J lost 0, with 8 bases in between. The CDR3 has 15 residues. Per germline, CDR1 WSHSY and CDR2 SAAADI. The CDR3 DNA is TGCGCCAGCAGTGAGCGCAGGCCTAGCAATCAGCCCCAGCATTTT. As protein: CASSERRPSNQPQHF.

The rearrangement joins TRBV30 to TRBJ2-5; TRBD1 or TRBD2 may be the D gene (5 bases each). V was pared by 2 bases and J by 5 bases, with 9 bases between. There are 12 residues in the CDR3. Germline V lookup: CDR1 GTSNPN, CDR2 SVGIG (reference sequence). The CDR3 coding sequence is TGTGCCTGGAGTAACAGGAGGGAGACCCAGTACTTC. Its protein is CAWSNRRETQYF.

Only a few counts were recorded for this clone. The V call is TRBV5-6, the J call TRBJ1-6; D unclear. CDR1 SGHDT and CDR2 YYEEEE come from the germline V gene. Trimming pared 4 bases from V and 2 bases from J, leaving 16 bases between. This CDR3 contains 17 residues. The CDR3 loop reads CASSISAQSPYNSPLHF. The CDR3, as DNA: TGTGCCAGCAGCATCTCGGCCCAATCTCCCTATAATTCACCCCTCCACTTT.

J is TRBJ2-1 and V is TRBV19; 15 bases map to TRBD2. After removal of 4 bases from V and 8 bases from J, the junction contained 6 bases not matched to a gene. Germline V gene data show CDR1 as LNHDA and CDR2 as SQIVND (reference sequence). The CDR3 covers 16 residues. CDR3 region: CASSTRTSGRVYEQFF. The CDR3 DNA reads TGTGCCAGTAGTACAAGGACTAGCGGGAGGGTGTATGAGCAGTTCTTC.

CDR3 protein: CASSITHSLNEQFF. The DNA of the CDR3 is TGTGCCAGTAGTATAACTCACTCGCTCAATGAGCAGTTCTTC. V and J are TRBV19 and TRBJ2-1; D gene ambiguous. The CDR3 covers 14 residues. In germline, CDR1 is LNHDA, CDR2 SQIVND (reference sequence). With 2 bases removed from V and 6 bases from J, the gap between germline ends came to 11 bases.

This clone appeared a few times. CDR3 sequence reads: CASSPDTDTQYF. The CDR3 bases are TGTGCCAGCTCACCAGACACAGATACGCAGTATTTT. The V call is TRBV18, the J call TRBJ2-3; the D is unclear. In germline, CDR1 is KGHSH, CDR2 LQKENI. Trimming took 2 bases from V and 2 from J, leaving 2 bases between them. This CDR3 contains 12 residues.

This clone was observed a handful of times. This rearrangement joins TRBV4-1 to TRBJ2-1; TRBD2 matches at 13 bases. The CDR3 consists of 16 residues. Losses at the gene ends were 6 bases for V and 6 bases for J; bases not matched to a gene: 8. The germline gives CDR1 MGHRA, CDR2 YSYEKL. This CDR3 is CASSLPGTSGTNEQFF. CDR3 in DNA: TGCGCCAGCAGTCTACCGGGGACTAGCGGGACCAATGAGCAGTTCTTC.

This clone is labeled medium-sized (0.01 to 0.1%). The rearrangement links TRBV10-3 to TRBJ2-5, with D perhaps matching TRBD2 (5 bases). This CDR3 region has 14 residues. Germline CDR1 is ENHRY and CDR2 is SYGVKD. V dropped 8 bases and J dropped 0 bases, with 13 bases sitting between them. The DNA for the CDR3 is TGTGCCATCGGCTCGCGGGCCGACCAAGAGACCCAGTACTTC. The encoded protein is CAIGSRADQETQYF.

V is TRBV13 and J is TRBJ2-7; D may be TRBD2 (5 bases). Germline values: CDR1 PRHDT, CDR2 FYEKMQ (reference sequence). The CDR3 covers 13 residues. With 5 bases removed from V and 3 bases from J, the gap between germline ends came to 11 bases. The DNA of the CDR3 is TGTGCCAGCAGCACCTCCCGGGGCTACGAGCAGTACTTC. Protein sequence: CASSTSRGYEQYF.

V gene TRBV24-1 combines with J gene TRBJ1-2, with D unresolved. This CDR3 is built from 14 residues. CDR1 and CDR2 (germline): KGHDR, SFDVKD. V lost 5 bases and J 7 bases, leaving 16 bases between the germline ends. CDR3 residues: CATSALEGAGGYTF. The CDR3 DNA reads TGTGCCACCAGTGCCTTGGAGGGCGCTGGTGGCTACACCTTC.

CDR3: CASSPLGSSHLAGEQYF. The CDR3, as DNA: TGTGCCAGCAGCCCACTAGGGTCTAGCCACTTGGCGGGGGAGCAGTACTTC. The J gene is TRBJ2-7, the V gene TRBV9, with a tentative D call TRBD2 (6 bases). Germline CDR1 reads SGDLS; CDR2 reads YYNGEE. The CDR3 totals 17 residues. V dropped 4 bases and J dropped 7 bases, with 27 bases sitting between them.

The DNA of the CDR3 is TGTGCCAGCTCACCACCTGGGAATCAGCCCCAGCATTTT. It yields the protein CASSPPGNQPQHF. The chain carries TRBV18 and TRBJ1-5; D is ambiguous. Between the trimmed V and J ends, which lost 0 bases and 4 bases, there was a span of 4 bases. The CDR3 is made up of 13 amino acids. The germline CDR1 and CDR2 sequences are KGHSH and LQKENI.